These 19 T cell receptor beta chains were sequenced from one sample in a study of molecular identifiers for immune sequencing clone quantification. TCRdb fed the PCR reads into MiXCR, producing one record per CDR3 protein. The repertoire has about 630,000 distinct CDR3 sequences, about 25% of them found once; the top ten carry approximately 0.75%. Sequences were obtained from naive CD8+ T cells from blood, with Jurkat cell RNA spiked in. This sample's subset: FACS-sorted CD8+CD4-CCR7+CD45RA+ naive T cells. The receptor set was obtained from a human donor in good health. Some libraries in this study had Jurkat cell RNA spiked in.

This clonotype has at least ten counts. The rearrangement uses TRBV29-1 and TRBJ2-1; D is possibly TRBD1 (6 bases). Germline-derived CDR1 and CDR2 are SQVTM and ANQGSEA. Trimming cost V 3 bases and J 12 bases, with 15 bases left between them. The CDR3 spans 12 residues. CDR3 nucleotides: TGCAGCGTTGACGCCGTGACAGGATGGCAGTTCTTC. Its translation: CSVDAVTGWQFF.

This chain joins TRBV6-2 or TRBV6-3 and TRBJ1-1; D perhaps matches TRBD1 (6 bases). The germline CDR1 and CDR2 sequences are MNHEY and SVGEGT. Trimming shortened V by 6 bases and J by 7 bases, and 21 bases separated the two germline ends. This CDR3 comprises 15 residues. The CDR3 DNA is TGTGCCAGCAGGCCAACAGCGGGGGCGGGAGATGAAGCTTTCTTT. It yields the protein CASRPTAGAGDEAFF.

This clonotype turned up a few times. This chain joins TRBV27 and TRBJ1-1; weak D call: TRBD1 (5 bases). The length of the CDR3 is 18 residues. V lost 5 bases to trimming and J lost 5 bases, with 27 bases between them. Germline V gene data show CDR1 as MNHEY and CDR2 as SMNVEV (reference sequence). For the CDR3, the DNA is TGTGCCAGCAGTCCACACGTGGGGCCTAACGCGTTTGGAACTGAAGCTTTCTTT. It specifies CASSPHVGPNAFGTEAFF.

The chain couples TRBV28 to TRBJ1-1; D possibly corresponds to TRBD1 (5 bases). This CDR3 is built from 14 residues. Trimming removed 9 bases at V and 4 bases at J, with 18 bases between. The V gene's germline CDR1 is MDHEN and CDR2 SYDVKM. DNA for the CDR3: TGTGCCAGAAGCTTTAGGGGTGGCGGCACTGAAGCTTTCTTT. Translation gives CARSFRGGGTEAFF.

Worth noting for this clonotype: A junction end diverges from the germline sequence, so it may reflect a read error. The rearrangement links TRBV7-9 to TRBJ1-4, with D perhaps TRBD1 (5 bases). Germline V gene sequence: CDR1 SEHNR, CDR2 FQNEAQ (reference sequence). This CDR3 has 18 residues. CDR3 bases: TGTACCAGCAGCCCACGTAGGGGCACGGCAGGGCCGGATGAAAAACTGTTTTTT. This encodes CTSSPRRGTAGPDEKLFF.

This clonotype was detected a few times. This rearrangement joins TRBV6-5 to TRBJ2-2; D not resolved. The CDR3 loop spans 16 amino acids. Per the germline V gene, CDR1 is MNHEY and CDR2 is SVGAGI. V lost 0 bases, J lost 7 bases, and 15 bases lay in between. The CDR3 protein is CASSYSIALLGGELFF. The CDR3 nucleotides read TGTGCCAGCAGTTACTCGATTGCCCTCTTGGGCGGGGAGCTGTTTTTT.

On this clonotype itself: Compared with germline, one end of the junction differs, possibly owing to a read error. This rearrangement joins TRBV4-3 to TRBJ2-7; D might be TRBD1 (6 bases). The V gene's germline CDR1 is LGHNA and CDR2 YSLEER. The CDR3 contains 14 residues. The CDR3 loop reads CAGSQDQGSYEQYF. The DNA for the CDR3 is TGCGCCGGCAGCCAAGATCAGGGGAGCTACGAGCAGTACTTC.

As regards this clonotype: This clone may be a read error of a much larger clone one base away. The V and J genes are TRBV6-5 and TRBJ1-1, with a tentative D call TRBD1 (6 bases). CDR3 length equals 15 residues. CDR1 and CDR2 from the germline V gene are MNHEY and SVGAGI. The CDR3 loop is CASGYSNGGGTEAFF. The CDR3 nucleotides are TGTGCCAGCGGTTACTCGAACGGGGGCGGCACTGAAGCTTTCTTT.

The rearrangement links TRBV5-1 to TRBJ1-6, with 8 bases that match TRBD1. The CDR3 contains 15 residues. Germline lookup yields CDR1 SGHRS and CDR2 YFSETQ. Trimming removed 4 bases from V and 8 bases from J; junction bases left unmatched: 8. CDR3 amino acids: CASSPEGTGDSPLHF. The CDR3 DNA is TGCGCCAGCAGCCCAGAAGGGACAGGAGATTCACCCCTCCACTTT.

This clonotype was counted ten times or more. The chain uses TRBV12-3 or TRBV12-4 and TRBJ2-3; D call uncertain. The CDR3 covers 12 residues. Deletions cut 6 bases from V and 6 bases from J, with 10 bases between. The CDR3: CASSRLLDTQYF. The DNA of the CDR3 is TGTGCCAGCAGCCGACTTCTGGATACGCAGTATTTT.

In this sample, this clonotype turned up a few times. The V call is TRBV12-3 or TRBV12-4, the J call TRBJ2-1; D not certain. The V gene lost 5 bases and the J gene lost 7 bases, with 21 bases spanning the gap. CDR3 length: 16 amino acids. The CDR3 here is CASSPSLVVPGNEQFF. The DNA of the CDR3 is TGTGCCAGCAGTCCCTCCTTAGTAGTTCCCGGGAATGAGCAGTTCTTC.

As regards this clonotype: At one of its ends the junction is not consistent with the germline gene, which may arise from a read error. The chain has TRBV4-3 and TRBJ2-7; TRBD1 aligns across 11 bases. Germline V gene sequence: CDR1 LGHNA, CDR2 YSLEER. The CDR3 sequence is 15 residues long. The CDR3: CASSHARTGGGEQCF. CDR3 sequence (DNA): TGCGCCAGCAGCCATGCTCGGACAGGGGGCGGTGAGCAGTGCTTC.

In this sample, this clonotype turned up many times. The chain recombines TRBV12-3 or TRBV12-4 with TRBJ2-3; D is unresolved. V lost 6 bases, J lost 3 bases, and 16 bases lay in between. This CDR3 has 15 amino acids. The CDR3: CASSSPVEETDTQYF. The CDR3 DNA is TGTGCCAGCAGCTCACCGGTCGAGGAGACAGATACGCAGTATTTT.

This clonotype was recorded at least ten times. The chain recombines TRBV12-3 or TRBV12-4 with TRBJ2-5; D uncertain. V lost 6 bases and J 6 bases, leaving 17 bases between the germline ends. This CDR3 is 14 amino acids long. In DNA, the CDR3 is TGTGCCAGCAGCGGACCTCTAGTGTCCAAGACCCAGTACTTC. It yields the protein CASSGPLVSKTQYF.

Many counts were recorded for this clonotype. This chain uses TRBV28 with TRBJ1-2, with D perhaps matching TRBD1 (6 bases). Germline lookup yields CDR1 MDHEN and CDR2 SYDVKM. CDR3 length: 15 amino acids. V was shortened by 4 bases and J by 0 bases, with 12 bases between the two germline ends. CDR3 nucleotide sequence: TGTGCCAGCAGTTCCCTTCAGGGGACTAACTATGGCTACACCTTC. Translating gives CASSSLQGTNYGYTF.

The V and J genes are TRBV5-4 and TRBJ1-1; no definite D call. The CDR3 is made up of 13 amino acids. CDR1 and CDR2 from the germline V gene are SGHNT and YYREEE (reference sequence). The V and J ends lost 6 bases and 0 bases respectively, with 9 bases between them. The CDR3: CASNVGVNTEAFF. The CDR3 DNA sequence: TGTGCCAGCAACGTGGGCGTGAACACTGAAGCTTTCTTT.

In its sample, this clonotype was seen a few times. This chain links TRBV12-3 or TRBV12-4 with TRBJ2-2, with D possibly being TRBD1 (7 bases). The CDR3 totals 14 residues. The V gene lost 5 bases and the J gene lost 5 bases, with 12 bases spanning the gap. The CDR3: CASSPTGRTGELFF. As DNA, the CDR3 is TGTGCCAGCAGTCCGACAGGGAGGACCGGGGAGCTGTTTTTT.

Comments on this clonotype: A read error is possible here, since a much larger clone lies one base away. This chain joins TRBV5-6 and TRBJ2-7; a weak D match, TRBD2 (5 bases). The V and J ends lost 2 bases and 3 bases respectively, with 24 bases between them. The CDR3 extends over 18 amino acids. CDR1 SGHDT and CDR2 YYEEEE come from the germline V gene. The CDR3 region has the DNA TGTGCCAGCAGCTTTACCCGGACCTTCATGGAGGCAGACTACGAGCAGTACTTC. It codes for CASSFTRTFMEADYEQYF.

This clonotype occurred a few times. The chain uses TRBV27 and TRBJ1-5; no clear D. CDR1 is MNHEY and CDR2 is SMNVEV in the germline V gene (reference sequence). Trimming removed 7 bases at V and 9 bases at J, with 19 bases between. CDR3 length equals 14 residues. The chain's CDR3 is CASMPGRGMVPQHF. CDR3 coding DNA: TGTGCCAGCATGCCCGGACGGGGTATGGTGCCCCAGCATTTT.